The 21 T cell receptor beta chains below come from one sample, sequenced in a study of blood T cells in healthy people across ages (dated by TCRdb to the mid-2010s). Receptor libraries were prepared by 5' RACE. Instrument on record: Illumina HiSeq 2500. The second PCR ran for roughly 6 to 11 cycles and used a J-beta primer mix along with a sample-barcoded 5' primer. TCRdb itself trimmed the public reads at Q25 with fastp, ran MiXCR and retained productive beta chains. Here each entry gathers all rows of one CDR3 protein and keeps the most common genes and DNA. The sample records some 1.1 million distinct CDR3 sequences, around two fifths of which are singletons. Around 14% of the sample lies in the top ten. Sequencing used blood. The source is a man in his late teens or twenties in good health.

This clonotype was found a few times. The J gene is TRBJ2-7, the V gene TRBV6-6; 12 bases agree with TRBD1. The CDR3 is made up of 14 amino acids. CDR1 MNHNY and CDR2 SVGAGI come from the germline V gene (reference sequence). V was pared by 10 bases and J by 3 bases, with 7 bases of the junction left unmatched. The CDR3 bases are TGTGCCACCGCCCGGGACAGGGGGCTCTACGAGCAGTACTTC. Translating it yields CATARDRGLYEQYF.

CDR3 coding DNA: TGCAGTGCTCAGAGCTCCTATAATTCACCCCTCCACTTT. Encoded protein: CSAQSSYNSPLHF. This rearrangement joins TRBV20-1 to TRBJ1-6; no firm D call. Germline V gene data show CDR1 as DFQATT and CDR2 as SNEGSKA (reference sequence). The CDR3 is 13 amino acids. Deletions cut 5 bases from V and 0 bases from J, with 5 bases between.

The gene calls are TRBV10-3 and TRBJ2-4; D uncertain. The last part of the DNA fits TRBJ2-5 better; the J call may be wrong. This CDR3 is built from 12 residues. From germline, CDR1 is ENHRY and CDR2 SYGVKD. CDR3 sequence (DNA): TGTGCCACCAGGAACGAGCAAGAGACCCAGTACTTC. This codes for CATRNEQETQYF.

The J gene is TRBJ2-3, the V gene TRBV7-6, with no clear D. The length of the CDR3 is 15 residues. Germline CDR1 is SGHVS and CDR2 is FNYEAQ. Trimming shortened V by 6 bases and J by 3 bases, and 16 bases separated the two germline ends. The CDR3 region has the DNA TGTGCCAGCAGTTACAGCTATCGTCGGACAGATACGCAGTATTTT. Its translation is CASSYSYRRTDTQYF.

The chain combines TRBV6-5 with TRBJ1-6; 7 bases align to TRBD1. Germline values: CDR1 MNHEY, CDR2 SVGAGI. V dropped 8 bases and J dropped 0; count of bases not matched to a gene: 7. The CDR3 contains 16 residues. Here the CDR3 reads CASRVTGDSYNSPLHF. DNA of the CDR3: TGTGCCAGCCGAGTTACAGGGGACTCCTATAATTCACCCCTCCACTTT.

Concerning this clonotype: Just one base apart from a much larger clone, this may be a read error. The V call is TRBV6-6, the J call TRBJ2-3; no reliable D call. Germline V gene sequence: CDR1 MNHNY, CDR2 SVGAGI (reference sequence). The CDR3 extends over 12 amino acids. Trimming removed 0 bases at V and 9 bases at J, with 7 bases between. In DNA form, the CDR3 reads TGTGCCAGCAGTTACTCGAACAGAACGCAGTATTTT. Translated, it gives CASSYSNRTQYF.

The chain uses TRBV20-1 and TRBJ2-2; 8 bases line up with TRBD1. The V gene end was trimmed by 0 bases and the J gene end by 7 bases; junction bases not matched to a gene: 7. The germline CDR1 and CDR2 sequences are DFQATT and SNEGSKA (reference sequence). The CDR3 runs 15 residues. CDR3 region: CSARDLGQAIGELFF. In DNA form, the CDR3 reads TGCAGTGCTAGAGATCTGGGACAGGCTATCGGGGAGCTGTTTTTT.

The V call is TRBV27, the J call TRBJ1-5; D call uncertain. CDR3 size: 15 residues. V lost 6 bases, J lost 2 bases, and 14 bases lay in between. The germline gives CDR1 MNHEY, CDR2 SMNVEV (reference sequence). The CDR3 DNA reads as TGTGCCAGCAGAGTTGTAGGTCTTGGCAATCAGCCCCAGCATTTT. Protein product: CASRVVGLGNQPQHF.

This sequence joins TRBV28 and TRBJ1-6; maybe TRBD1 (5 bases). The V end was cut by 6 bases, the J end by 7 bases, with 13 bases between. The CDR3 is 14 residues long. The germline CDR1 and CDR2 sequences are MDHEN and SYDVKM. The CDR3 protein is CASRGGQSNSPLHF. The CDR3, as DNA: TGTGCCAGCAGGGGGGGTCAGTCCAATTCACCCCTCCACTTT.

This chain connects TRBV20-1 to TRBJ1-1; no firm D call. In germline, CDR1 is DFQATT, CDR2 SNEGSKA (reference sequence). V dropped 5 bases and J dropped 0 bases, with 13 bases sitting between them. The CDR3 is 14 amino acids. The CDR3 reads CSAGPQPMNTEAFF. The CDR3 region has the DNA TGCAGTGCTGGGCCTCAGCCGATGAACACTGAAGCTTTCTTT.

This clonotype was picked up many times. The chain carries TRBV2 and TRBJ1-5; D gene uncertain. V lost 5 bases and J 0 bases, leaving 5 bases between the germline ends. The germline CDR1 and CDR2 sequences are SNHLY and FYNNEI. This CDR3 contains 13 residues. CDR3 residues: CASSTDSNQPQHF. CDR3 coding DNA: TGTGCCAGCAGTACGGATAGCAATCAGCCCCAGCATTTT.

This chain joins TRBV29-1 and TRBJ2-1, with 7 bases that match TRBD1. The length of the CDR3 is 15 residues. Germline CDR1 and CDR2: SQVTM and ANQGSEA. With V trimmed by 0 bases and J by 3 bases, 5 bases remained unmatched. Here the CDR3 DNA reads TGCAGCGTTGAAGAAGGGGACAGATACTACAATGAGCAGTTCTTC. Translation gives CSVEEGDRYYNEQFF.

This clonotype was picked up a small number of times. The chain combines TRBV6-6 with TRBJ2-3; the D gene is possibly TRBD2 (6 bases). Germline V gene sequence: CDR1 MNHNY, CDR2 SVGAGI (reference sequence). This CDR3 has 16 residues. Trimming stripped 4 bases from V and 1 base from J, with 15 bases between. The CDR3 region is CASSFKGGTGTDTQYF. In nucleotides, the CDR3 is TGTGCCAGCAGTTTTAAAGGCGGGACTGGCACAGATACGCAGTATTTT.

The CDR3 DNA is TGTGCCAGCAGATCTGGGGCGGGTCCCCGGGATACGCAGTATTTT. Translation gives CASRSGAGPRDTQYF. The V gene is TRBV6-6, the J gene TRBJ2-3; perhaps D is TRBD1 or TRBD2 (5 bases each). CDR1 is MNHNY, CDR2 SVGAGI, per germline (reference sequence). The CDR3 is 15 residues long. Trimming took 6 bases from V and 6 from J, leaving 19 bases between them.

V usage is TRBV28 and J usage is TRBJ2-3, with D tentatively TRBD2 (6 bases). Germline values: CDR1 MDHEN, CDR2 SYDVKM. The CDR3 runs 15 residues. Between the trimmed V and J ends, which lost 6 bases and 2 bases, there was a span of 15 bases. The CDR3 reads CASSPGSGPTDTQYF. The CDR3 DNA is TGTGCCAGCAGCCCTGGAAGCGGGCCCACAGATACGCAGTATTTT.

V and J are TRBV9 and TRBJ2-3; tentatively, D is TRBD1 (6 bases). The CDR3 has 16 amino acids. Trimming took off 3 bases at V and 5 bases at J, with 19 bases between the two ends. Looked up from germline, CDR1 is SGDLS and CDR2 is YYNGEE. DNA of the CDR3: TGTGCCAGCAGCGCTTCGGGACACCCAGGGCAAGATACGCAGTATTTT. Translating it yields CASSASGHPGQDTQYF.

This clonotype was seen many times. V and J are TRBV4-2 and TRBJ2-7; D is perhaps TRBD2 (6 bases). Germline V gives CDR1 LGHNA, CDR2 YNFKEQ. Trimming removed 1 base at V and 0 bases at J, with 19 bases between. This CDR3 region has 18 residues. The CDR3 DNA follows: TGTGCCAGCAGCCAAGTTTGGAGGGGCGAAGGGAGCTCCTACGAGCAGTACTTC. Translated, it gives CASSQVWRGEGSSYEQYF.

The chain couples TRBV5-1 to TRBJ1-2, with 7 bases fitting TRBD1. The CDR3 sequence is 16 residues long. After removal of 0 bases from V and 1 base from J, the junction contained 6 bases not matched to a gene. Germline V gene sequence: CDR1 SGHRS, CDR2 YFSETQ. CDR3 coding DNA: TGCGCCAGCAGCTTGGGAGGAGGGGGCATTAACTATGGCTACACCTTC. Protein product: CASSLGGGGINYGYTF. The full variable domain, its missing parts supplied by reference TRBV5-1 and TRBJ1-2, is KAGVTQTPRYLIKTRGQQVTLSCSPISGHRSVSWYQQTPGQGLQFLFEYFSETQRNKGNFPGRFSGRQFSNSRSEMNVSTLELGDSALYLCASSLGGGGINYGYTFGSGTRLTVV.

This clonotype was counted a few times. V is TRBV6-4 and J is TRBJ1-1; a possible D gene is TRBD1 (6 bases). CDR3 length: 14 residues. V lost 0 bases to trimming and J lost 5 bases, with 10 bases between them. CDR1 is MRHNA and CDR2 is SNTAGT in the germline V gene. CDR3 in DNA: TGTGCCAGCAGTGACTCGAGCAGGGGAACTGAAGCTTTCTTT. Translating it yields CASSDSSRGTEAFF.

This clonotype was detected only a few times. CDR3 nucleotides: TGCAGTGCTAGACTGGGAGGCGGCGGGGAGCTGTTTTTT. Its translation: CSARLGGGGELFF. The genes are TRBV20-1 and TRBJ2-2, with D perhaps matching TRBD2 (6 bases). V was shortened by 2 bases and J by 7 bases, with 11 bases between the two germline ends. CDR1 DFQATT and CDR2 SNEGSKA come from the germline V gene (reference sequence). This CDR3 is built from 13 residues.

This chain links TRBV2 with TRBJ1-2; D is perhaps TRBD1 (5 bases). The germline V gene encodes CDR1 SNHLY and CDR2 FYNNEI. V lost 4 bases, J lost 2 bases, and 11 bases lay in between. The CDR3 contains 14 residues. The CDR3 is CASSVGRDNYGYTF. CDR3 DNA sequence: TGTGCCAGCAGTGTCGGGAGGGACAACTATGGCTACACCTTC.